The source of this T cell receptor (beta chain) is a study of T cell responses to AZD1222 COVID-19 vaccine. Regarding this clone: Its specificity is not known.

The V end was cut by 1 base, the J end by 4 bases, with 16 bases between. The CDR3 is made up of 17 amino acids. Germline lookup yields CDR1 SGHTA and CDR2 FQGNSA. Findings and caveats of the study: No day 14 peak samples; only post-peak repertoires were characterized. With two AZD1222 doses given, Spike-specific TCR breadth and depth both rose. Spike-spanning, vaccine-associated CD4 TCRs were dominant at 160-218 and 743-854.

TCRdb keeps only in-frame clones here, not all; method: immunoSEQ multiplex PCR. The table includes some 140,000 clones, about 91% detected once. The clonotype comes from an adult in good health. The J gene is TRBJ2-2, the V gene TRBV7-2, with D unclear. The sample was peripheral blood, taken on day 0 of AZD1222 vaccination. CDR3 DNA: TGTGCCAGCAGCTTAGATTTGTTCAGGAGACTCACCGGGGAGCTGTTTTTT. This translates into CASSLDLFRRLTGELFF.